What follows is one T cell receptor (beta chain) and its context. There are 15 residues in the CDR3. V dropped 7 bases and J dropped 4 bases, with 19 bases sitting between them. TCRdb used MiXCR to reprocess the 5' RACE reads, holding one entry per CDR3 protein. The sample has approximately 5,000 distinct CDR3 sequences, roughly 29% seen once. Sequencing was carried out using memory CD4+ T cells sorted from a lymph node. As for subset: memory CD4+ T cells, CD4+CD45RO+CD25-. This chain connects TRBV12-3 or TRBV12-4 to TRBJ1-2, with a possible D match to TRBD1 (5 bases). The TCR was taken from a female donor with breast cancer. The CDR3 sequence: CASILTPGRVYGYTF. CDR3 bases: TGTGCCAGCATACTCACACCGGGACGGGTCTATGGCTACACCTTC.